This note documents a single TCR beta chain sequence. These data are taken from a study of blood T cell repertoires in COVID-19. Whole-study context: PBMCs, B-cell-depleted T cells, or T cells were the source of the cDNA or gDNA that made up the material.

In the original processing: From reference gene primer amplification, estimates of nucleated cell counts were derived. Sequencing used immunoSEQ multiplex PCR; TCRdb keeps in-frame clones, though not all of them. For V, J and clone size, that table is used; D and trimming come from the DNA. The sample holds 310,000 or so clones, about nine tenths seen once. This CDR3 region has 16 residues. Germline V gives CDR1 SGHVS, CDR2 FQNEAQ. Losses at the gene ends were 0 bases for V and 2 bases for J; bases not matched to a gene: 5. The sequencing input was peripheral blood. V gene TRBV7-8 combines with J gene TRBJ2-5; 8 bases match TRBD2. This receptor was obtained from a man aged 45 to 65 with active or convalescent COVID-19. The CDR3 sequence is CASSLAFSGGQETQYF. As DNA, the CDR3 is TGTGCCAGCAGCTTAGCTTTCAGCGGGGGACAAGAGACCCAGTACTTC.